Below are 8 T cell receptor beta chains sequenced from a single sample in a study of cytomegalovirus exposure and HLA in healthy donors. PCR employed 60 Vbeta and 13 Jbeta primers. Measured with immunoSEQ multiplex PCR; TCRdb has only the in-frame clones, and not every one. Of roughly 66,000 clones listed, 55% to 70% are singletons. Sequencing was done on a sample of PBMCs. The receptors stem from a woman aged 45 to 65 in good health and CMV-seronegative.

This clone came up a few times. This chain connects TRBV5-6 to TRBJ1-2; D gene unclear. This CDR3 comprises 12 residues. Looked up from germline, CDR1 is SGHDT and CDR2 is YYEEEE. Trimming took 1 base from V and 7 from J, leaving 8 bases between them. CDR3 in amino acids: CASSLMLGGYTF. The CDR3 coding sequence is TGTGCCAGCAGCTTGATGCTAGGTGGCTACACCTTC.

The chain has TRBV2 and TRBJ2-3, with a possible D match to TRBD1 (6 bases). The length of the CDR3 is 14 residues. The V gene's germline CDR1 is SNHLY and CDR2 FYNNEI. Trimming took 3 bases from V and 3 from J, leaving 10 bases between them. The CDR3 nucleotides read TGTGCCAGCAGTGACCAGGGGCGAACAGATACGCAGTATTTT. Protein: CASSDQGRTDTQYF.

The V call is TRBV30, the J call TRBJ1-1; 12 bases align to TRBD1. The CDR3 is 15 amino acids. V lost 5 bases to trimming and J lost 4 bases; unmatched junction nucleotides: 8. CDR1 is GTSNPN, CDR2 SVGIG, per germline (reference sequence). CDR3 sequence (DNA): TGTGCCTGGCAGGGACAGGGGGCGTTGGGCACTGAAGCTTTCTTT. Translating it yields CAWQGQGALGTEAFF.

The rearrangement links TRBV14 to TRBJ2-2; possible D gene TRBD2, 5 bases. CDR3 length: 14 amino acids. CDR1 and CDR2 (germline): SGHDN, FVKESK. The V end was cut by 4 bases, the J end by 4 bases, with 10 bases between. The CDR3: CASSLRAGTGELFF. In DNA form, the CDR3 reads TGTGCCAGCAGCCTAAGGGCGGGCACCGGGGAGCTGTTTTTT. Using reference TRBV14 and TRBJ2-2 for the parts outside the CDR3, the full variable domain is EAGVTQFPSHSVIEKGQTVTLRCDPISGHDNLYWYRRVMGKEIKFLLHFVKESKQDESGMPNNRFLAERTGGTYSTLKVQPAELEDSGVYFCASSLRAGTGELFFGEGSRLTVL.

The gene calls are TRBV7-6 and TRBJ2-3; TRBD1 matches at 8 bases. The CDR3 totals 17 residues. Germline V lookup: CDR1 SGHVS, CDR2 FNYEAQ. Trimming at V came to 0 bases and at J to 6 bases, leaving 11 bases not matched to a gene. CDR3 loop: CASSLATRTGLGDTQYF. The CDR3 DNA sequence: TGTGCCAGCAGCTTAGCAACCCGGACAGGGTTAGGGGATACGCAGTATTTT.

Only a few counts were recorded for this clone. The genes are TRBV10-3 and TRBJ1-1; possible D gene TRBD1, 6 bases. Deletions cut 3 bases from V and 2 bases from J, with 10 bases between. The CDR3 is made up of 14 amino acids. CDR1 ENHRY and CDR2 SYGVKD come from the germline V gene. The CDR3 protein is CAISEGTPNTEAFF. The CDR3 nucleotides are TGTGCCATCAGTGAAGGGACACCCAACACTGAAGCTTTCTTT.

The gene calls are TRBV5-1 and TRBJ1-1; 8 bases line up with TRBD1. V dropped 4 bases and J dropped 7; count of bases not matched to a gene: 6. CDR3 size: 13 residues. The germline V gene encodes CDR1 SGHRS and CDR2 YFSETQ. CDR3 loop: CASSTRTGYEAFF. The CDR3 coding sequence is TGCGCCAGCAGCACCCGGACAGGGTATGAAGCTTTCTTT.

In its sample, this clone was seen once. The chain couples TRBV18 to TRBJ2-7; 10 nucleotides agree with TRBD1. The V gene's germline CDR1 is KGHSH and CDR2 LQKENI. With V trimmed by 3 bases and J by 2 bases, 4 bases remained unmatched. This CDR3 is 15 amino acids long. The CDR3 DNA sequence: TGTGCCAGCTCACCGACCGGGACAGGGGCCTACGAGCAGTACTTC. This sequence encodes CASSPTGTGAYEQYF. Complete variable domain (other parts from reference TRBV18 and TRBJ2-7): NAGVMQNPRHLVRRRGQEARLRCSPMKGHSHVYWYRQLPEEGLKFMVYLQKENIIDESGMPKERFSAEFPKEGPSILRIQQVVRGDSAAYFCASSPTGTGAYEQYFGPGTRLTVT.